The 16 T cell receptor beta chains in this list originate from one sample, sequenced in a study of cytomegalovirus exposure and HLA in healthy donors. It was with 60 Vbeta and 13 Jbeta primers that the PCR ran. Here immunoSEQ multiplex PCR was the method, and the copy in TCRdb shows in-frame clones only, minus some. The sample contains 150,000 to 180,000 clones, approximately 80% of which appear only once. The specimen was PBMCs. The receptor source for this set is a man aged 30-40 years in good health and CMV-seropositive.

This clone was recorded only once. The rearrangement links TRBV5-6 to TRBJ2-7; D gene unclear. CDR1 SGHDT and CDR2 YYEEEE come from the germline V gene. Trimming pared 3 bases from V and 2 bases from J, leaving 9 bases between. The CDR3 extends over 13 amino acids. CDR3 sequence reads: CASSWYGAYEQYF. DNA for the CDR3: TGTGCCAGCAGCTGGTACGGTGCCTACGAGCAGTACTTC. Combining the CDR3 with reference TRBV5-6 and TRBJ2-7 gives the whole variable domain DAGVTQSPTHLIKTRGQQVTLRCSPKSGHDTVSWYQQALGQGPQFIFQYYEEEERQRGNFPDRFSGHQFPNYSSELNVNALLLGDSALYLCASSWYGAYEQYFGPGTRLTVT.

CDR3 loop: CASSPGQETYEQYF. In nucleotides, the CDR3 is TGTGCCAGCAGCCCCGGACAGGAAACCTACGAGCAGTACTTC. J is TRBJ2-7 and V is TRBV5-6; the match to TRBD1 covers 7 bases. The germline V gene encodes CDR1 SGHDT and CDR2 YYEEEE. The CDR3 consists of 14 residues. The V gene end was trimmed by 4 bases and the J gene end by 2 bases; junction bases not matched to a gene: 6.

This chain joins TRBV5-4 and TRBJ2-7, with 9 positions matching TRBD2. Germline trimming cut 0 bases from V and 0 bases from J; bases unmatched to any gene: 10. Germline V gene sequence: CDR1 SGHNT, CDR2 YYREEE (reference sequence). The CDR3 is 18 residues long. In DNA form, the CDR3 reads TGTGCCAGCAGCTTGGGGGGCGTTGCTAGCGGGAACTCCTACGAGCAGTACTTC. It specifies CASSLGGVASGNSYEQYF.

The chain is built from TRBV4-2 and TRBJ2-7; the D gene is possibly TRBD2 (6 bases). The CDR3 has 14 residues. Germline V lookup: CDR1 LGHNA, CDR2 YNFKEQ. Trimming pared 6 bases from V and 4 bases from J, leaving 16 bases between. CDR3 nucleotide sequence: TGTGCCAGCAGACGCGGGACTTCCGATTACGAGCAGTACTTC. It is translated as CASRRGTSDYEQYF.

This clone was seen just once. The chain is built from TRBV5-1 and TRBJ2-2, with a possible D match to TRBD1 (5 bases). The CDR3 length is 13 residues. In germline, CDR1 is SGHRS, CDR2 YFSETQ. With 7 bases removed from V and 5 bases from J, the gap between germline ends came to 12 bases. The CDR3 DNA reads as TGCGCCAGCCAGGGTTCGGGTACCGGGGAGCTGTTTTTT. It encodes CASQGSGTGELFF. Using reference TRBV5-1 and TRBJ2-2 for the parts outside the CDR3, the full variable domain is KAGVTQTPRYLIKTRGQQVTLSCSPISGHRSVSWYQQTPGQGLQFLFEYFSETQRNKGNFPGRFSGRQFSNSRSEMNVSTLELGDSALYLCASQGSGTGELFFGEGSRLTVL.

The chain carries TRBV4-2 and TRBJ2-7; the match to TRBD2 covers 8 bases. The V gene end was trimmed by 4 bases and the J gene end by 0 bases; junction bases not matched to a gene: 2. The CDR3 runs to 14 residues. Germline-derived CDR1 and CDR2 are LGHNA and YNFKEQ. As DNA, the CDR3 is TGTGCCAGCAGCCTCGGGACTAGCTCCTACGAGCAGTACTTC. Encoded protein: CASSLGTSSYEQYF.

This clone was recorded once. The V gene is TRBV6-5, the J gene TRBJ2-1; TRBD1 aligns across 7 bases. This CDR3 has 15 residues. In germline, CDR1 is MNHEY, CDR2 SVGAGI. Trimming removed 0 bases from V and 9 bases from J; junction bases left unmatched: 8. CDR3 bases: TGTGCCAGCAGTTACTCCCAGACAGGGAATGGTGAGCAGTTCTTC. Translated: CASSYSQTGNGEQFF.

The rearrangement links TRBV27 to TRBJ2-1; TRBD2 agrees at 10 bases. Per germline, CDR1 MNHEY and CDR2 SMNVEV (reference sequence). Trimming removed 3 bases from V and 5 bases from J; junction bases left unmatched: 4. This CDR3 has 15 residues. CDR3 protein: CASSFLAGVDNEQFF. The CDR3 coding sequence is TGTGCCAGCAGTTTCCTAGCGGGAGTCGACAATGAGCAGTTCTTC.

The chain joins TRBV28 to TRBJ1-1; tentative D call: TRBD1 (5 bases). The CDR3 has 12 residues. Germline CDR1 and CDR2: MDHEN and SYDVKM. V was shortened by 6 bases and J by 8 bases, with 13 bases between the two germline ends. The CDR3 loop is CASRLGEGEAFF. The CDR3, as DNA: TGTGCCAGCAGGTTAGGGGAGGGAGAAGCTTTCTTT.

This rearrangement joins TRBV4-2 to TRBJ2-6; 7 bases are shared with TRBD2. CDR1 is LGHNA, CDR2 YNFKEQ, per germline. V shed 1 base and J 0 bases; nucleotides not matched to a gene: 0. This CDR3 spans 16 amino acids. CDR3 sequence: CASSQGGGSGANVLTF. CDR3 nucleotide sequence: TGTGCCAGCAGCCAAGGCGGGGGCTCTGGGGCCAACGTCCTGACTTTC.

The rearrangement links TRBV4-1 to TRBJ2-6, with TRBD2 matching 11 bases. In germline, CDR1 is MGHRA, CDR2 YSYEKL. The CDR3 is 18 residues long. Trimming cost V 6 bases and J 0 bases; bases outside gene matches: 7. The CDR3 reads CASRSGLAGRSGANVLTF. Here the CDR3 DNA reads TGCGCCAGCAGGAGTGGACTAGCGGGCCGCTCTGGGGCCAACGTCCTGACTTTC.

This chain connects TRBV14 to TRBJ2-1, with a weak D call TRBD2 (6 bases). V gave up 1 base and J gave up 4 bases, with 11 bases separating them. The CDR3 covers 15 residues. Germline V gene sequence: CDR1 SGHDN, CDR2 FVKESK. CDR3 nucleotide sequence: TGTGCCAGCAGCCAAGGCGGGGCGCTATACAATGAGCAGTTCTTC. This codes for CASSQGGALYNEQFF.

The chain recombines TRBV12-1 with TRBJ2-7; TRBD2, the table's D call, was not compared with the DNA. TRBV12-1 is annotated as a pseudogene. The CDR3 consists of 15 residues. CDR3 loop: CASSCPPWRGYEQYF. The CDR3 DNA is TGTGCCAGCAGCTGTCCGCCATGGAGGGGCTACGAGCAGTACTTC.

In this sample, this clone turned up a few times. V is TRBV29-1 and J is TRBJ1-2; D remains unclear. V was cut by 5 bases and J by 5 bases, with 6 bases left in between. Per the germline V gene, CDR1 is SQVTM and CDR2 is ANQGSEA. This CDR3 is 10 amino acids long. CDR3 loop: CSVTGYGYTF. The DNA for the CDR3 is TGCAGCGTTACGGGTTATGGCTACACCTTC.

This clone was recorded only once. This sequence joins TRBV19 and TRBJ2-5, with 7 bases aligning to TRBD2. Germline values: CDR1 LNHDA, CDR2 SQIVND (reference sequence). V gave up 10 bases and J gave up 6 bases; unmatched junction bases: 14. The CDR3 is 14 residues long. CDR3 in amino acids: CATRRGGSGQTQYF. CDR3 nucleotides: TGTGCCACGCGACGGGGCGGGAGTGGGCAGACCCAGTACTTC.

The V and J genes are TRBV6-5 and TRBJ2-7; possible D gene TRBD1, 6 bases. The CDR3 loop spans 13 amino acids. Trimming left V 5 bases short and J 2 bases short, with 10 bases between. Looked up from germline, CDR1 is MNHEY and CDR2 is SVGAGI. The CDR3 coding sequence is TGTGCCAGCAGTAGGGGACAAGCCTACGAGCAGTACTTC. Translation: CASSRGQAYEQYF.